This TCR beta chain was identified during a study of T cell repertoires in cytomegalovirus infection. The overall study: CMV infection together with matching HLA type was indicated by public TCR beta signatures.

This clonotype was seen more than once but under ten times. Its antigen is unidentified. A single record per CDR3 protein comes from TCRdb applying MiXCR to the reads. The data hold about 190,000 distinct CDR3 sequences, with roughly 9% observed a single time. Findings and limits, study-wide: Clonotypes of TCR beta that were HLA-C-restricted and CMV-specific dominated the ex vivo response.

Sequenced input: PBMCs. This clonotype originated in a human donor in good health (CMV status not recorded). Some clones in this sample may be carry-over from other donors' samples.

DNA of the CDR3: TGTGCCAGCAGTAAGCCCGGTGGGGCCAATGAGCAGTTCTTC. Translated, it gives CASSKPGGANEQFF. This chain uses TRBV6-1 with TRBJ2-1; D might be TRBD1 (5 bases). Germline lookup yields CDR1 MNHNS and CDR2 SASEGT. The CDR3 loop spans 14 amino acids. V dropped 5 bases and J dropped 6 bases, with 14 bases sitting between them.